The rows below give T cell receptor beta chains drawn from one sample of a study of T cells in Graves' hyperthyroidism and ophthalmopathy. One entry per CDR3 protein results from TCRdb running MiXCR on the multiplex PCR reads. The table lists around 530,000 distinct CDR3 sequences, 15% to 20% of them singletons. The specimen sequenced was blood. The receptors were sampled from a woman aged 18-35 years with Graves' ophthalmopathy. The CDR3 runs from the conserved cysteine through the conserved F or W. Fields, in order: V gene, D gene, clone size, J gene, CDR3 protein, CDR3 DNA. D genes are given only for firm matches. Expanded clones get a size class; other rows say once, few or many, or leave the size out.

V gene: TRBV12-3/TRBV12-4
D gene: TRBD2
clone size: -
J gene: TRBJ2-1
CDR3 protein: CASSLGGGTPYNEQSF
CDR3 DNA: TGTGCCAGCAGTTTAGGCGGGGGGACACCTTACAATGAGCAGTCCTTC

V gene: TRBV10-3
D gene: TRBD1
clone size: few
J gene: TRBJ1-4
CDR3 protein: CAISERDREKLFF
CDR3 DNA: TGTGCCATCTCCGAGCGGGACAGGGAAAAACTGTTTTTT

V gene: TRBV7-8
D gene: -
clone size: -
J gene: TRBJ1-2
CDR3 protein: CASSRSENYGYTF
CDR3 DNA: TGTGCCAGCAGCCGAAGCGAGAACTATGGCTACACCTTC

V gene: TRBV12-3/TRBV12-4
D gene: TRBD1
clone size: many
J gene: TRBJ2-1
CDR3 protein: CASSLQGARYNEQFF
CDR3 DNA: TGTGCCAGCAGTCTACAGGGGGCAAGGTACAATGAGCAGTTCTTC

V gene: TRBV6-1
D gene: -
clone size: -
J gene: TRBJ2-1
CDR3 protein: CASSLSVGLQYNEQFF
CDR3 DNA: TGTGCCAGCAGCTTGAGTGTAGGACTTCAATACAATGAGCAGTTCTTC

V gene: TRBV28
D gene: -
clone size: -
J gene: TRBJ2-7
CDR3 protein: CASSPYGESYEQYF
CDR3 DNA: TGTGCCAGCAGTCCCTACGGGGAATCCTACGAGCAGTACTTC

V gene: TRBV5-1
D gene: -
clone size: -
J gene: TRBJ1-6
CDR3 protein: CASSPVRDNSPLHF
CDR3 DNA: TGCGCCAGCAGCCCCGTGCGTGATAATTCACCCCTCCACTTT

V gene: TRBV7-8
D gene: -
clone size: many
J gene: TRBJ2-5
CDR3 protein: CASSLIQLETQYF
CDR3 DNA: TGTGCCAGCAGCTTAATTCAGCTGGAGACCCAGTACTTC

V gene: TRBV2
D gene: TRBD1
clone size: many
J gene: TRBJ2-7
CDR3 protein: CASHSTGGTYEQYF
CDR3 DNA: TGTGCCAGTCACTCAACAGGGGGCACCTACGAGCAGTACTTC

V gene: TRBV18
D gene: -
clone size: many
J gene: TRBJ1-6
CDR3 protein: CASSPLGRYNSPLHF
CDR3 DNA: TGTGCCAGCTCACCACTCGGACGGTATAATTCACCCCTCCACTTT

V gene: TRBV3-1
D gene: -
clone size: many
J gene: TRBJ1-5
CDR3 protein: CASSPGPLNQPQHF
CDR3 DNA: TGTGCCAGCAGCCCGGGACCGCTAAATCAGCCCCAGCATTTT

V gene: TRBV12-3/TRBV12-4
D gene: -
clone size: -
J gene: TRBJ2-7
CDR3 protein: CASSLQMALKDGGHYEQYF
CDR3 DNA: TGTGCCAGCAGTCTCCAGATGGCGTTGAAGGACGGGGGGCACTACGAGCAGTACTTC

V gene: TRBV11-2
D gene: -
clone size: many
J gene: TRBJ2-1
CDR3 protein: CASSLDVGSSYNEQFF
CDR3 DNA: TGTGCCAGCAGCTTAGATGTTGGGAGCTCCTACAATGAGCAGTTCTTC

V gene: TRBV5-6
D gene: TRBD2
clone size: -
J gene: TRBJ2-1
CDR3 protein: CASSLELADNEQFF
CDR3 DNA: TGTGCCAGCAGCCTGGAACTAGCGGACAATGAGCAGTTCTTC

V gene: TRBV4-1
D gene: TRBD2
clone size: -
J gene: TRBJ2-5
CDR3 protein: CASSHSNSGREETQYF
CDR3 DNA: TGCGCCAGCAGCCATTCGAATAGCGGGAGGGAAGAGACCCAGTACTTC

V gene: TRBV6-1
D gene: TRBD2
clone size: many
J gene: TRBJ2-7
CDR3 protein: CASSDRNTPGTSVYEQYF
CDR3 DNA: TGTGCCAGCAGTGACCGTAATACCCCCGGGACTAGCGTCTACGAGCAGTACTTC

V gene: TRBV28
D gene: TRBD2
clone size: many
J gene: TRBJ2-7
CDR3 protein: CASSSFITGGTYEQYF
CDR3 DNA: TGTGCCAGCAGTTCCTTTATTACGGGGGGAACCTACGAGCAGTACTTC

V gene: TRBV30
D gene: -
clone size: many
J gene: TRBJ1-2
CDR3 protein: CACRAKNYGYTF
CDR3 DNA: TGTGCCTGCCGGGCAAAAAACTATGGCTACACCTTC